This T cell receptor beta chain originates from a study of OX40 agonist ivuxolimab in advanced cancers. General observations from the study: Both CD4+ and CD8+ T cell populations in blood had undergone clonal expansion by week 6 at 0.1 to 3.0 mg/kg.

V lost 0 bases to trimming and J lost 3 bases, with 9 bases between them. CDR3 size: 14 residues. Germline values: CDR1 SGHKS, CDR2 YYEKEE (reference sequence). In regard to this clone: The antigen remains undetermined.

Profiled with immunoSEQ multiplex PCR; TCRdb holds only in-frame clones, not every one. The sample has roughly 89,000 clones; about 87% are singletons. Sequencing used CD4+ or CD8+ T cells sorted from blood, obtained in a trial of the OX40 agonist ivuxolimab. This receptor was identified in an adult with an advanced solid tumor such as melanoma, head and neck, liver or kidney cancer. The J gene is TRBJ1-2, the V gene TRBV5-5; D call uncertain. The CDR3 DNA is TGTGCCAGCAGCTTGGTAGCACAGTACTATGGCTACACCTTC. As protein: CASSLVAQYYGYTF.